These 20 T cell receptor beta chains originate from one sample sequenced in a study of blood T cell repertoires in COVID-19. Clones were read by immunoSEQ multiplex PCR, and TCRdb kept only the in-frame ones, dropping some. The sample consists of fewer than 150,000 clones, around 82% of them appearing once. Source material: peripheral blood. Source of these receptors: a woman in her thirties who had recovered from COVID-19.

The CDR3 loop is CASSLLQGTPTGELFF. CDR3 nucleotides: TGTGCCAGTAGCCTTTTACAGGGAACCCCTACCGGGGAGCTGTTTTTT. This rearrangement joins TRBV19 to TRBJ2-2; D might be TRBD1 (6 bases). Per germline, CDR1 LNHDA and CDR2 SQIVND (reference sequence). The CDR3 consists of 16 residues. The V end lost 6 bases, the J end lost 5 bases, and 19 bases lay between the germline ends.

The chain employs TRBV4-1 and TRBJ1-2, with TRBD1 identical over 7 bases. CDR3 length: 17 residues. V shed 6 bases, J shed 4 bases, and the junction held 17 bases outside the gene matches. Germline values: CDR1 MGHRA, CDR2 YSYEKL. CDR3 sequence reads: CASRIRDRAMRSYGYTF. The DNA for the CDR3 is TGCGCCAGCAGAATCCGGGACAGAGCTATGAGAAGCTATGGCTACACCTTC.

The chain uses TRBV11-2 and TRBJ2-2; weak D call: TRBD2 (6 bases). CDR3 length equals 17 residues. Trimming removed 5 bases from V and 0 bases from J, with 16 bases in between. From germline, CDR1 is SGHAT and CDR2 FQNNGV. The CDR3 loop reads CASSPGGAGPNTGELFF. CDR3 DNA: TGTGCCAGCAGCCCAGGAGGGGCGGGGCCGAACACCGGGGAGCTGTTTTTT.

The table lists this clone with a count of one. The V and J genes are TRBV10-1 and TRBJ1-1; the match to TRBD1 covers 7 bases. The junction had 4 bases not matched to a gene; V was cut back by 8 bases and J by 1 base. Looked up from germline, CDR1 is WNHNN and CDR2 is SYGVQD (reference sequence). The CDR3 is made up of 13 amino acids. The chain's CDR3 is CASSDRENTEAFF. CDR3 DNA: TGCGCCAGCTCCGACAGGGAGAACACTGAAGCTTTCTTT.

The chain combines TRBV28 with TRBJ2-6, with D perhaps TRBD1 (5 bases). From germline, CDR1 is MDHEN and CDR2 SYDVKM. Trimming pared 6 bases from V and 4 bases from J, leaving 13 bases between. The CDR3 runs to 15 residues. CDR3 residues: CASRKSGSGANVLTF. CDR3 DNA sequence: TGTGCCAGCAGGAAATCAGGGTCCGGGGCCAACGTCCTGACTTTC.

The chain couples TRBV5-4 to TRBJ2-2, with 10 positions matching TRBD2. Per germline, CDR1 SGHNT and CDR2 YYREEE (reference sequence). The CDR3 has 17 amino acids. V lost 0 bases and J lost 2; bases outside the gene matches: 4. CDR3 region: CASSLASGSLNTGELFF. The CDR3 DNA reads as TGTGCCAGCAGCTTGGCTAGCGGGAGCCTTAACACCGGGGAGCTGTTTTTT. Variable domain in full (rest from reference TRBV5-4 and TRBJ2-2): ETGVTQSPTHLIKTRGQQVTLRCSSQSGHNTVSWYQQALGQGPQFIFQYYREEENGRGNFPPRFSGLQFPNYSSELNVNALELDDSALYLCASSLASGSLNTGELFFGEGSRLTVL.

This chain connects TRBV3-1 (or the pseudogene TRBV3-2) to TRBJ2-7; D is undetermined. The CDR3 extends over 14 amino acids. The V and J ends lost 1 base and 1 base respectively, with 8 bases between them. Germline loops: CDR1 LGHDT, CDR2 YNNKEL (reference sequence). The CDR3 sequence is CASSQAPRSYEQYF. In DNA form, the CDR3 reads TGTGCCAGCAGCCAAGCCCCGAGGTCCTACGAGCAGTACTTC.

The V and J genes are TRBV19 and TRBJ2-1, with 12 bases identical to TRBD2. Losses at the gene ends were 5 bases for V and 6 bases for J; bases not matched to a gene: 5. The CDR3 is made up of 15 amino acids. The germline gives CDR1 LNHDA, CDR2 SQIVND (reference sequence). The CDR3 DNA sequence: TGTGCCAGTAGTCCCACTAGCGGGAGGCCCAATGAGCAGTTCTTC. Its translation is CASSPTSGRPNEQFF.

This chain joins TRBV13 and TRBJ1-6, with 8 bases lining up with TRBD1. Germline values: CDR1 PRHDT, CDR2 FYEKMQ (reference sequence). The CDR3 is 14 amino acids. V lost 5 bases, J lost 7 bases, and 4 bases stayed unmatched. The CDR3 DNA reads TGTGCCAGCAGCCTTCGACAGGGGAATTCACCCCTCCACTTT. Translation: CASSLRQGNSPLHF.

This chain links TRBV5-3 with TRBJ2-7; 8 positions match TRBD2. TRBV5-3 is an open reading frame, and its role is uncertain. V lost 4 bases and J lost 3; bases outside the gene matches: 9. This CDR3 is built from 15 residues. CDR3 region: CARSRGGLEVYEQYF. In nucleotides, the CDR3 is TGTGCCAGAAGCCGGGGGGGACTAGAGGTCTACGAGCAGTACTTC.

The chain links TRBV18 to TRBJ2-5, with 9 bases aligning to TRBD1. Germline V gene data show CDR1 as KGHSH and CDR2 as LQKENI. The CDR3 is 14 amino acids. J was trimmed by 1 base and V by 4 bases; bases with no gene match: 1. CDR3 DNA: TGTGCCAGCTCACGGGACAGGGTCCAAGAGACCCAGTACTTC. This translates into CASSRDRVQETQYF.

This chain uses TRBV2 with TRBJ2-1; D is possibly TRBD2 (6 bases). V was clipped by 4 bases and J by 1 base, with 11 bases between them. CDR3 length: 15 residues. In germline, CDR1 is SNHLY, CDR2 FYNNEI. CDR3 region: CASSGGGVSYNEQFF. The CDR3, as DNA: TGTGCCAGCAGTGGAGGAGGGGTTTCCTACAATGAGCAGTTCTTC.

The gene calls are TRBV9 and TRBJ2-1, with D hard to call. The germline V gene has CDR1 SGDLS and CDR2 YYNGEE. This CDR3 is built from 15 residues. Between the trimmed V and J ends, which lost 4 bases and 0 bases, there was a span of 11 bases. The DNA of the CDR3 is TGTGCCAGCAGCCCCCACTTGAGCTCCTACAATGAGCAGTTCTTC. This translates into CASSPHLSSYNEQFF.

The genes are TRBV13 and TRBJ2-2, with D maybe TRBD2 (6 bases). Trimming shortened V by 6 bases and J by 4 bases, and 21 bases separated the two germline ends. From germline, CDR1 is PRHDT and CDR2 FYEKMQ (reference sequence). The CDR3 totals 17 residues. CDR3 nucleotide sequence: TGTGCCAGCAGACCCACTTTGGCGGGAAGCCGCACCGGGGAGCTGTTTTTT. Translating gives CASRPTLAGSRTGELFF.

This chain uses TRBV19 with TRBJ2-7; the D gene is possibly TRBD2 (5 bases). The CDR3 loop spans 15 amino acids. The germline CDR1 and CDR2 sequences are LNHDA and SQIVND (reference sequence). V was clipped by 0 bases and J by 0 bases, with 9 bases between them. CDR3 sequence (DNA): TGTGCCAGTAGTATAGATAACGGGATCTCCTACGAGCAGTACTTC. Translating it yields CASSIDNGISYEQYF.

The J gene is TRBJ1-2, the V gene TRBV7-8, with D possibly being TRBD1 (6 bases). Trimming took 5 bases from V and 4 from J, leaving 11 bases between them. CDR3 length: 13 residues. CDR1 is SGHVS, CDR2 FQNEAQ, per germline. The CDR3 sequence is CASSETGSYGYTF. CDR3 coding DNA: TGTGCCAGCAGCGAGACAGGCAGCTATGGCTACACCTTC.

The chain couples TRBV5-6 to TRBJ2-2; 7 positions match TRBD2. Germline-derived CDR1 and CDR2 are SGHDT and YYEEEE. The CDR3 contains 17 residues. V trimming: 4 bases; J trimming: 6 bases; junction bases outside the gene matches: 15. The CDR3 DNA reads TGTGCCAGCAGCCACCCCGCGACGGGGGAGGGTGCCGGGGAGCTGTTTTTT. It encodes CASSHPATGEGAGELFF.

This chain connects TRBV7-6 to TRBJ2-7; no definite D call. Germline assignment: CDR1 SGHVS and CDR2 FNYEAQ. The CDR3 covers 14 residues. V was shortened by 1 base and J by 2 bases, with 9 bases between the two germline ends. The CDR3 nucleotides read TGTGCCAGCAGCTTAGAGGCGGCAGCCTACGAGCAGTACTTC. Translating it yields CASSLEAAAYEQYF.

The CDR3 reads CASSQQGGYGYTF. Here the CDR3 DNA reads TGTGCCAGCAGTCAACAGGGTGGCTATGGCTACACCTTC. The chain links TRBV2 to TRBJ1-2, with a possible D match to TRBD1 (6 bases). CDR1 is SNHLY and CDR2 is FYNNEI in the germline V gene. The CDR3 totals 13 residues. The germline V and J ends were trimmed by 5 bases and 4 bases, with 11 bases remaining between them.

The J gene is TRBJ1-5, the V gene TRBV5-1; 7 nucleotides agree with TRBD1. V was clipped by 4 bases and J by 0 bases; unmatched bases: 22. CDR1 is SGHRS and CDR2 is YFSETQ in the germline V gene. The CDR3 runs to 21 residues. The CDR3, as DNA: TGCGCCAGCAGCCCAAGGGGGCCCAGGGTAAACTGGGCCACTAGCAATCAGCCCCAGCATTTT. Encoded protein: CASSPRGPRVNWATSNQPQHF.